This TCR beta chain was observed in a study of T cells in Graves' hyperthyroidism and ophthalmopathy (dated by TCRdb to between 2018 and 2020). Describing the broader study: To identify distinguishing TCR V-J signatures, a discovery cohort of around 100 patients was used, comprising under 45 with Graves' ophthalmopathy and about 59 with stable Graves' hyperthyroidism. An independent validation cohort of under 20 hyperthyroidism patients and approximately 16 patients who later progressed to ophthalmopathy tested prospective prediction of ophthalmopathy. The approximately 90 discovery patients were randomly split 7:3 into training and test sets. In addition, the study compared T-cell repertoires in thyroid tissue and in blood from roughly six Graves' hyperthyroidism patients. After blood sampling, hyperthyroidism patients were treated with methimazole at a starting dose of 30 mg daily, and ophthalmopathy patients were treated with high-dose intravenous methylprednisolone. According to the paper, TCR Vbeta CDR3 sequencing was carried out on 135 peripheral blood samples, which came from around 43 ophthalmopathy, around 75 hyperthyroidism and some 17 progressor patients.

The study excluded patients with uncontrolled infections, other autoimmune diseases, pregnancy or lactation. Clinical symptoms, serum thyroxine and TRAb, thyroid ultrasound, and orbital computed tomography formed the basis for the diagnoses. Total RNA was extracted using Trizol reagent, and RNA quality was assessed on an Agilent 2100 Bioanalyzer. Broad study findings and their caveats: A 13 V-J signature model separated ophthalmopathy from stable hyperthyroidism, with around 88% sensitivity and about 81% specificity in cross-validation and 80%/75% in testing. Most expanded thyroid clonotypes (frequency above 0.001) were also detected in blood, a finding suggesting that blood repertoires may reflect thyroid immune responses. Sample size was not statistically predetermined, and blinding of investigators to group allocation was not performed. In validation, the model predicted progression to ophthalmopathy with over 60% sensitivity and about 72% specificity, a median of about 6 months before onset.

This clonotype was observed at least ten times. Its antigen specificity is not known. No much larger clone is present one base from it, and per-base qualities are unavailable. The cysteine opens and the phenylalanine closes a CDR3 of 12 amino acids. The retained sequence is limited to the CDR3, 36 bases, with the frame set at the first base. V loses 10 bases, J loses 6 bases, and the germline ends lie 15 bases apart. Looking up the germline V gene (reference sequence) yields CDR1 SEHNR and CDR2 FQNEAQ. Amplification of TCR beta CDR3 regions was carried out from RNA transcripts. The first round of RT-PCR for the TCR CDR3 was performed with the HTBI primer set and the Qiagen OneStep RT-PCR kit. A second multiplex PCR round built the libraries, followed by size selection and purification. Sequencing of the libraries was done on an Illumina HiSeq2000 using paired-end 100 bp reads. As for the original processing: Raw data were processed with SOAPnuke, discarding reads with adapters, uncalled bases, mean Phred below 15, or no exact constant-primer or identifier match. COPE v1.2.5 was used to merge high-quality paired reads, and clonotypes were defined as unique nucleotide sequences. Clonotypes were aligned to IMGT TRBV, TRBD and TRBJ reference segments using MiTCR v1.1. Only V-J combinations with frequency above 0.0001, covering 99.2% of repertoires, were analysed. A TCS score was defined as the ratio between F50 (clonal expansion) and ExV (chaos), using BLOSUM62-based TCRdist between CDR3 peptides within each V-J. Welch's t-statistics and random forest reduced around 520 V-J features to 13, which were used in a naive Bayes classifier (R e1071). Thyroid-blood repertoire similarity was quantified with the Morisita-Horn index. TCRdb reanalyzed the raw reads on its own, using fastp at Q25 for trimming and MiXCR for clone calling, and kept in-frame beta chains. All rows with the same CDR3 protein become a single entry with the most common DNA and genes. The V and J calls, along with clone size, are taken from TCRdb and not from the paper's own processing. In this sample the table shows 500,000 to 800,000 distinct CDR3 sequences, roughly 46% of which occur a single time. The ten largest make up roughly 6.5% of the sample.

The chain is assembled from TRBV7-9 and TRBJ1-2; perhaps TRBD1 is the D gene, with 5 bases matching. This receptor was obtained from an adult man with Graves' disease, either hyperthyroidism or ophthalmopathy (not recorded which). The specimen sequenced was peripheral blood or thyroid tissue (not recorded which). In nucleotide form, the sequence is TGTGCCACCTCAGGGAATGGGGATGGCTACACCTTC. It specifies CATSGNGDGYTF.